This T cell receptor (beta chain) was captured in a study of T-cell memory formation after mild COVID-19. Overall study findings and caveats: In pre-infection memory, a portion of responding clones appeared, which suggested that cross-reactive memory joined. Confirmation of SARS-CoV-2 specificity was lacking for second-wave clones peaking day 37.

V lost 5 bases to trimming and J lost 0 bases, with 14 bases between them. The CDR3 totals 15 residues. Germline loops: CDR1 SGHTA, CDR2 FQGTGA. Each CDR3 protein gets one entry after TCRdb re-called the 5' RACE reads with MiXCR. This sample has about 260,000 distinct CDR3 sequences, with around 15% found just once. In this sample, this clonotype turned up a few times. Its target is unknown. The chain joins TRBV7-3 to TRBJ2-7, with D hard to call. The clonotype was recovered from a man aged 18 to 35 who had mild COVID-19 (a few samples of this study predate the infection). Cell type and time point are not known. Input material: PBMCs or a T cell subset sorted from them (not recorded which). The CDR3 sequence: CASSPGPAISYEQYF. The CDR3 DNA reads TGTGCCAGCAGCCCCGGGCCCGCCATCTCCTACGAGCAGTACTTC.